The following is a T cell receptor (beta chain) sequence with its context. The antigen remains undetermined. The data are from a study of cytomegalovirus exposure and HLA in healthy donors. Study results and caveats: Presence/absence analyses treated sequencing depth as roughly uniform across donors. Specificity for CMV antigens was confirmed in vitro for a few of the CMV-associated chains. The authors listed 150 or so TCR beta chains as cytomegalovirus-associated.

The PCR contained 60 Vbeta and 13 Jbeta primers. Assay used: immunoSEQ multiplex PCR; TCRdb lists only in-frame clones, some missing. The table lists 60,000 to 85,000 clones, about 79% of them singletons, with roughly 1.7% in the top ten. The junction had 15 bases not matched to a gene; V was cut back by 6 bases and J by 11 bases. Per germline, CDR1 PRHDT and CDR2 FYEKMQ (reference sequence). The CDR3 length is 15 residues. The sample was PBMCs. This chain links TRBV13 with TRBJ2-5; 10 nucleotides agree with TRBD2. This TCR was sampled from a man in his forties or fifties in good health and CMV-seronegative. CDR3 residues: CASSGVAGGSGEQYF. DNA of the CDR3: TGTGCCAGCAGTGGGGTAGCGGGAGGATCGGGGGAGCAGTACTTC.